This TCR beta chain is drawn from a study of T cells in Graves' hyperthyroidism and ophthalmopathy. This CDR3 spans 13 amino acids. Germline V gene data show CDR1 as SGHTA and CDR2 as FQGNSA. With 2 bases removed from V and 3 bases from J, the gap between germline ends came to 8 bases. TCR beta CDR3 regions were amplified from RNA transcripts. In the first-round RT-PCR of the TCR CDR3, the HTBI primer set was used. TCRdb itself ran the multiplex PCR reads through MiXCR, one entry per CDR3 protein. The table includes around 300,000 distinct CDR3 sequences, approximately 15% detected once. Specimen: blood. The sequence was collected from a woman in her thirties with Graves' hyperthyroidism. The chain carries TRBV7-2 and TRBJ2-7; D unclear. CDR3 in amino acids: CASSLFVDYEQYF. CDR3 bases: TGTGCCAGCAGCTTATTCGTCGACTACGAGCAGTACTTC.